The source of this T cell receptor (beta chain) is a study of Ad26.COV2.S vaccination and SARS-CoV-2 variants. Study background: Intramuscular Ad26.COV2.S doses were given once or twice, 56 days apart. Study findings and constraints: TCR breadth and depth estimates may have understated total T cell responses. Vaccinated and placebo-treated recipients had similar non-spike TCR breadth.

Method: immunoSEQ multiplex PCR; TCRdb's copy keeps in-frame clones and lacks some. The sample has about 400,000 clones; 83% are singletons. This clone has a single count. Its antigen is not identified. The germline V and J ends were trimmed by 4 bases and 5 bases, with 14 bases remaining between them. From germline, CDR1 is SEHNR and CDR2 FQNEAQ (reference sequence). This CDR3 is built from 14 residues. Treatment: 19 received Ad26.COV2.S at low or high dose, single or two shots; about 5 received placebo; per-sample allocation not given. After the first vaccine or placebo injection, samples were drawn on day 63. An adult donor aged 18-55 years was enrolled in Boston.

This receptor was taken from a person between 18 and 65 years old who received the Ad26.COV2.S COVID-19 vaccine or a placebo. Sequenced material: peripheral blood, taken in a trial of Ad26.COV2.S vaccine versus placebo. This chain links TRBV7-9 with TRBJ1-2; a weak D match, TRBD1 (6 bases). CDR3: CASSSPSGVYGYTF. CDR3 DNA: TGTGCCAGCAGCTCCCCCTCAGGGGTTTATGGCTACACCTTC.